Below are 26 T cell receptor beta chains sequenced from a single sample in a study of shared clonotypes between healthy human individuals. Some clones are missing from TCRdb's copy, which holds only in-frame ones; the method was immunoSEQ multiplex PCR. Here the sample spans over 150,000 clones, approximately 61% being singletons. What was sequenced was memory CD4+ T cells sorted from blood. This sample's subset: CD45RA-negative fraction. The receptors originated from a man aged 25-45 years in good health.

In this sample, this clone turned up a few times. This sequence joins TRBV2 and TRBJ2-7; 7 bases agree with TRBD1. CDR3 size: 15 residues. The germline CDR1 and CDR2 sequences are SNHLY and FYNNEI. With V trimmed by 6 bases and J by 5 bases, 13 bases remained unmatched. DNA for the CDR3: TGTGCCAGCAGACCTAGACAGGGTATGAGGGACGAGCAGTACTTC. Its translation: CASRPRQGMRDEQYF.

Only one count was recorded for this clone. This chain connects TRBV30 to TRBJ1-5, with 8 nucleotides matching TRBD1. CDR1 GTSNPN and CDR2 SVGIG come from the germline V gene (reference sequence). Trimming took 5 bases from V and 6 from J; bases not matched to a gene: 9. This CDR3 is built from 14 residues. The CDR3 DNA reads TGTGCCTGGGAACCAGGGGGCGGGGGTCAGCCCCAGCATTTT. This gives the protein CAWEPGGGGQPQHF.

CDR3 bases: TGCGCCAGCAGCTACCGGTTAGCGGGACCCACAGATACGCAGTATTTT. This codes for CASSYRLAGPTDTQYF. The chain links TRBV5-1 to TRBJ2-3; 8 bases agree with TRBD2. Per the germline V gene, CDR1 is SGHRS and CDR2 is YFSETQ. V was pared by 3 bases and J by 2 bases, with 8 bases of the junction left unmatched. The CDR3 loop spans 16 amino acids.

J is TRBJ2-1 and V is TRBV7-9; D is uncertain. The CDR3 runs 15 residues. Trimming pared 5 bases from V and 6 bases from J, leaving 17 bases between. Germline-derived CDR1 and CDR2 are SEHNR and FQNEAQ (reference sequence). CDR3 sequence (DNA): TGTGCCAGCAGCCCATTGGGCTTTGTTGGCAATGAGCAGTTCTTC. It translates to CASSPLGFVGNEQFF.

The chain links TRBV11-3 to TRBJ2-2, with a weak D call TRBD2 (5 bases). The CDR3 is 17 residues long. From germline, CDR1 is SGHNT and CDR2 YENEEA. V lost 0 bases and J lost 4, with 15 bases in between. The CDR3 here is CASSLEGLGVGTGELFF. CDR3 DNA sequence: TGTGCCAGCAGCTTAGAAGGGCTGGGAGTGGGCACCGGGGAGCTGTTTTTT.

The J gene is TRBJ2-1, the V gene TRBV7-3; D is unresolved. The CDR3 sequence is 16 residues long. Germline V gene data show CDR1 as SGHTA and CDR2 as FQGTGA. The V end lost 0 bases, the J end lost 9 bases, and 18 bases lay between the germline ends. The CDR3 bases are TGTGCCAGCAGCTTAACTCATAGCCTGGGCAGTGCTGAGCAGTTCTTC. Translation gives CASSLTHSLGSAEQFF.

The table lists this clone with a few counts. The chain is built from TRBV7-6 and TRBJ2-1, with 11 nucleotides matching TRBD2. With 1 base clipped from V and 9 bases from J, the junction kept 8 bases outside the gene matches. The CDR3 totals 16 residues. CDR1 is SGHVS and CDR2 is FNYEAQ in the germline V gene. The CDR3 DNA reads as TGTGCCAGCAGCTTAGGTGGGACTAGCGGTTGGGGTGAGCAGTTCTTC. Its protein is CASSLGGTSGWGEQFF.

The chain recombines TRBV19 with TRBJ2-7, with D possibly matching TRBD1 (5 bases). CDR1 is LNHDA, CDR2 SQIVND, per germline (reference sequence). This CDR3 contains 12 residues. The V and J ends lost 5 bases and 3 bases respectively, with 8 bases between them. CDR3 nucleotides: TGTGCCAGTAGTTCACAGGTCTACGAGCAGTACTTC. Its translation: CASSSQVYEQYF. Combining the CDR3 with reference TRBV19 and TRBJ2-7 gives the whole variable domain DGGITQSPKYLFRKEGQNVTLSCEQNLNHDAMYWYRQDPGQGLRLIYYSQIVNDFQKGDIAEGYSVSREKKESFPLTVTSAQKNPTAFYLCASSSQVYEQYFGPGTRLTVT.

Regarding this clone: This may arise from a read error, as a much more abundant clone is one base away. CDR3: CASRPKIGLAGGSGEQYF. CDR3 nucleotide sequence: TGTGCCAGCAGACCCAAAATTGGCCTAGCGGGAGGAAGTGGCGAGCAGTACTTC. The gene calls are TRBV25-1 and TRBJ2-7; 11 nucleotides align to TRBD2. This CDR3 is 18 amino acids long. J lost 6 bases, V lost 6 bases, and 19 bases had no gene match. The germline V gene has CDR1 MGHDK and CDR2 SYGVNS.

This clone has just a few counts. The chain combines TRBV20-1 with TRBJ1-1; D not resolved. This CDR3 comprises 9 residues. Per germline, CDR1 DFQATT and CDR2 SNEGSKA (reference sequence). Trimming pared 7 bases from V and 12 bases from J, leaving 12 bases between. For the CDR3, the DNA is TGCAGTGTTCTCCTAGGGACTTTCTTT. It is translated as CSVLLGTFF.

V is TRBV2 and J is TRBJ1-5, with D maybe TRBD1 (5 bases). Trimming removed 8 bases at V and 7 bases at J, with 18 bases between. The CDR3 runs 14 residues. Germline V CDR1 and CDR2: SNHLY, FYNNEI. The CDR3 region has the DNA TGTGCCAGCGCACTGCTCTCGGGGGAACAGCCCCAGCATTTT. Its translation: CASALLSGEQPQHF. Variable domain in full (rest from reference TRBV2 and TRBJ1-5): EPEVTQTPSHQVTQMGQEVILRCVPISNHLYFYWYRQILGQKVEFLVSFYNNEISEKSEIFDDQFSVERPDGSNFTLKIRSTKLEDSAMYFCASALLSGEQPQHFGDGTRLSIL.

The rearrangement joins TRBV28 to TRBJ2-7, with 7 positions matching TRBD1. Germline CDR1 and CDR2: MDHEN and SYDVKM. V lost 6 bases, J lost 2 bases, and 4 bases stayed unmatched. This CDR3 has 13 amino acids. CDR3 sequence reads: CASSRGQAYEQYF. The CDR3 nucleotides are TGTGCCAGCAGCCGTGGACAGGCCTACGAGCAGTACTTC.

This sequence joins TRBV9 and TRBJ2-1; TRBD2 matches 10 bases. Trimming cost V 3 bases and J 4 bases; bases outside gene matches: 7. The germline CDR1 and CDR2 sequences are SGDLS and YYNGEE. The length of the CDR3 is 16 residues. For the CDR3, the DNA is TGTGCCAGCAGCGGGCACAGGACTAGCGGTTACAATGAGCAGTTCTTC. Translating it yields CASSGHRTSGYNEQFF.

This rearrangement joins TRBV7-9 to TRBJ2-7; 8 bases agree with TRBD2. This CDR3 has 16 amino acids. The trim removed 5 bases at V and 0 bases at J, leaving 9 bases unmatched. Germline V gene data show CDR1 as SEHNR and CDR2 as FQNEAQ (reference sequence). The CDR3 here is CASSVGLDRHSYEQYF. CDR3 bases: TGTGCCAGCAGCGTGGGACTAGACAGACACTCCTACGAGCAGTACTTC.

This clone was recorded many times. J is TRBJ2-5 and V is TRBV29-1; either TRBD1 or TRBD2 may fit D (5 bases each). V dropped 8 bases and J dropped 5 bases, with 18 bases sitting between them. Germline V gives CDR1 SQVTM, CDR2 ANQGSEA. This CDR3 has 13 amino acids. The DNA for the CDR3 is TGCAGCATTAAAACCGGGACGCGGGAGACCCAGTACTTC. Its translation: CSIKTGTRETQYF.

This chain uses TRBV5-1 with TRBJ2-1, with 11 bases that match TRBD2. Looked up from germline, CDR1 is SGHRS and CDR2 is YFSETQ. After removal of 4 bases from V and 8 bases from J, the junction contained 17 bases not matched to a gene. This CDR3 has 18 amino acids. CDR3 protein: CASSLYRLAGSIADEQFF. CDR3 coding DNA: TGCGCCAGCAGCCTATATCGACTAGCGGGATCGATTGCGGATGAGCAGTTCTTC.

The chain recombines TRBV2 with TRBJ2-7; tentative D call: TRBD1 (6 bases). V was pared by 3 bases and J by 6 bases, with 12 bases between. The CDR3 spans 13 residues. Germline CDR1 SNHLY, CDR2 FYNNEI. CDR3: CASSDSEGVEQYF. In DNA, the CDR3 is TGTGCCAGCAGTGACAGCGAGGGGGTCGAGCAGTACTTC.

The CDR3 DNA reads as TGTGCCAGCAGCTTGGGGGACAGGGGAAGGAATACGCAGTATTTT. Its translation: CASSLGDRGRNTQYF. The genes are TRBV5-4 and TRBJ2-3; 10 bases align to TRBD1. CDR1 and CDR2 (germline): SGHNT, YYREEE (reference sequence). Losses at the gene ends were 0 bases for V and 7 bases for J; bases not matched to a gene: 5. This CDR3 has 15 residues.

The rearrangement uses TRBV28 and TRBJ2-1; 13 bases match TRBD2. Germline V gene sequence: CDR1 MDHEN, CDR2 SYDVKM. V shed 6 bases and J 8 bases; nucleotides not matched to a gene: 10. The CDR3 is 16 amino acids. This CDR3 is CASSNGGLAGRDEQFF. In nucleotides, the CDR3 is TGTGCCAGCAGCAATGGGGGACTAGCGGGACGGGATGAGCAGTTCTTC.

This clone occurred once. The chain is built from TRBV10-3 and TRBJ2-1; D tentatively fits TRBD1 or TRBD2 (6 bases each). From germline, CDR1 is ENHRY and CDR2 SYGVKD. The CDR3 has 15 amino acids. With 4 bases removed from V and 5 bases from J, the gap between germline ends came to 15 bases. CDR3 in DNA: TGTGCCATCAGTGGGGGGGCTAGCCCCGACAATGAGCAGTTCTTC. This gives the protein CAISGGASPDNEQFF.

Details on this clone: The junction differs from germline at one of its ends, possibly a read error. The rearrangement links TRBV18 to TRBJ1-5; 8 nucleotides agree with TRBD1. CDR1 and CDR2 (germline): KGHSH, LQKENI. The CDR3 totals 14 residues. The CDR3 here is CASSEGQDNQAQHF. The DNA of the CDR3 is TGTGCCAGCTCGGAGGGACAGGACAATCAGGCCCAGCATTTT.

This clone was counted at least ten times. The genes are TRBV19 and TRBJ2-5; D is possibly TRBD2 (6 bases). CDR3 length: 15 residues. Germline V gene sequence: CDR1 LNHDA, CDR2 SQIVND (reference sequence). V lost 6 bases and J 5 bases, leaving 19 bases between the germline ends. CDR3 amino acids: CASRTVASASETQYF. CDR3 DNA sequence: TGTGCCAGTAGAACAGTTGCTAGCGCGTCGGAGACCCAGTACTTC.

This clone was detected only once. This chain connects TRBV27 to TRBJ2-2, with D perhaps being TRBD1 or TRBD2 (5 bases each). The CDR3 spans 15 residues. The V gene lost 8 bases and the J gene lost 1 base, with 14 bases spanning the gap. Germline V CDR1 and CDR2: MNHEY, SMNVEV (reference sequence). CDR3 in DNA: TGTGCCAGCGGGTATTTTGGGGGGAACACCGGGGAGCTGTTTTTT. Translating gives CASGYFGGNTGELFF.

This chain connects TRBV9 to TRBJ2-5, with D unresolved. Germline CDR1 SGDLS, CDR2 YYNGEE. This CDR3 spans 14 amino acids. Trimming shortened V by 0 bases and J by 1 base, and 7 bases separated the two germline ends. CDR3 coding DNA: TGTGCCAGCAGCGTAGACCGCTCCCAAGAGACCCAGTACTTC. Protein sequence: CASSVDRSQETQYF.

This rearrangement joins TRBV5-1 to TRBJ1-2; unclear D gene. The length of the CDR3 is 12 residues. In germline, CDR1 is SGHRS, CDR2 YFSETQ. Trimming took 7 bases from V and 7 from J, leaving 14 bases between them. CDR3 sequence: CASRQNEGGYTF. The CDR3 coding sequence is TGCGCCAGCCGCCAAAACGAGGGTGGCTACACCTTC.

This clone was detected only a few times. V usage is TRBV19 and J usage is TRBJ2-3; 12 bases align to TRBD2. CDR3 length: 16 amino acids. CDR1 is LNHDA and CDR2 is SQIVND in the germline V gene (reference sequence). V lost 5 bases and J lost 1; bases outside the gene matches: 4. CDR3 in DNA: TGTGCCAGTAGTCCTCGGACTAGCGGGGGCACAGATACGCAGTATTTT. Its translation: CASSPRTSGGTDTQYF. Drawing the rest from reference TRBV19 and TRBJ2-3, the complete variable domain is DGGITQSPKYLFRKEGQNVTLSCEQNLNHDAMYWYRQDPGQGLRLIYYSQIVNDFQKGDIAEGYSVSREKKESFPLTVTSAQKNPTAFYLCASSPRTSGGTDTQYFGPGTRLTVL.